This T cell receptor beta chain was documented in a study of T-cell reconstitution after alpha-beta-depleted transplantation in children. TCRbeta library construction was performed incorporating unique molecular identifiers. In TCRdb, the PCR reads were re-called with MiXCR into one record per CDR3 protein. The sample holds 440,000 or so distinct CDR3 sequences; 11% are singletons and the top ten take approximately 5%. Per germline, CDR1 SGHVS and CDR2 FQNEAQ. Trimming left V 5 bases short and J 3 bases short, with 20 bases between. The CDR3 has 16 residues. The sequence was collected from a human donor who donated a stem cell graft to a child with acute myeloid leukemia. The J gene is TRBJ2-7, the V gene TRBV7-8; no firm D call. The material sequenced was PBMCs from the stem cell graft donor, taken from the stem cell graft. Here the CDR3 reads CASSPRRGTYLYEQYV. CDR3 sequence (DNA): TGTGCCAGCAGCCCCCGGAGAGGAACCTATCTCTACGAGCAGTACGTC.